Listed here is a single T cell receptor (beta chain). Its antigen remains unknown. Treatment in this sample: 15 to 20 received Ad26.COV2.S at low or high dose, single or two shots; several received placebo; per-sample allocation not given. Collection of samples fell on day 63 after the first vaccine or placebo injection. Vaccination used an Ad26 vector expressing Wuhan-strain SARS-CoV-2 spike. This entry is derived from a study of Ad26.COV2.S vaccination and SARS-CoV-2 variants. For the study at large: The authors gave Ad26.COV2.S intramuscularly, either once or twice 56 days apart. The study's findings and limits: Possible underestimation of total T cell responses by the TCR breadth and depth analyses was noted. Vaccine and placebo groups showed comparable non-spike TCR breadth.

Clones were sequenced by immunoSEQ multiplex PCR, and TCRdb holds only the in-frame ones, with some missing. The profile covers 440,000 or so clones, with approximately 90% appearing a single time and roughly 1.7% taken by the ten largest. Germline CDR1 MNHEY, CDR2 SVGEGT. This CDR3 has 18 amino acids. The V gene end was trimmed by 2 bases and the J gene end by 0 bases; junction bases not matched to a gene: 7. The chain is built from TRBV6-2 or TRBV6-3 and TRBJ2-1; 10 nucleotides line up with TRBD1. The sequences come from peripheral blood, collected in a trial of Ad26.COV2.S vaccine versus placebo. The sequence was collected from a person between 18 and 60 years old who received the Ad26.COV2.S COVID-19 vaccine or a placebo. The CDR3: CASSYDGQGVSSYNEQFF. The CDR3 DNA sequence: TGTGCCAGCAGTTACGATGGACAGGGGGTAAGCTCCTACAATGAGCAGTTCTTC.